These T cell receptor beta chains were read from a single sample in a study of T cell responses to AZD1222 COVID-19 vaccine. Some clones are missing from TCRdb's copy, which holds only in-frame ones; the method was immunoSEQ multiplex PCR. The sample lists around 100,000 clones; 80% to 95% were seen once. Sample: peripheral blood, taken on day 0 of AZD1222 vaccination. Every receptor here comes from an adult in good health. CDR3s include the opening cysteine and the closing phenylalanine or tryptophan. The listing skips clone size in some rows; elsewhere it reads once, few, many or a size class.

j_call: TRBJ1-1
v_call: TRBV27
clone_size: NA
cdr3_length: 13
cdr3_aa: CASSLTVNTEAFF

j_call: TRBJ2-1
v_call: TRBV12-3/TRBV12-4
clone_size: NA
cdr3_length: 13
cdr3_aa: CASSRQAPGLWVF

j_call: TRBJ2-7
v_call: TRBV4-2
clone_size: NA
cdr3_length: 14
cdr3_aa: CASSQVGLAGGQYF

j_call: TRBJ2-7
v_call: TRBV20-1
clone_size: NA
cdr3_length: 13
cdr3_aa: CSASTGSSYEQYF

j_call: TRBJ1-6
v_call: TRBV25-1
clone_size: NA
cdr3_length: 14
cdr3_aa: CASSESAWSSPLHF

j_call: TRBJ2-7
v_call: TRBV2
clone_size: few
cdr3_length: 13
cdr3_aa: CASRVGAGAEQYF

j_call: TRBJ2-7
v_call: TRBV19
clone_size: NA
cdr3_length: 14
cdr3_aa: CASSAGTGTYEQYF

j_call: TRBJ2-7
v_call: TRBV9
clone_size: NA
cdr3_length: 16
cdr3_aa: CASSAGTSGGEDEQYF

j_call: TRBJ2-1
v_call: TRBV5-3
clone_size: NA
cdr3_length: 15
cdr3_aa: CAPRAVPVSYNEQFF

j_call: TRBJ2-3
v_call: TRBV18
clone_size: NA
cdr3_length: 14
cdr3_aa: CASSPLGKTDTQYF

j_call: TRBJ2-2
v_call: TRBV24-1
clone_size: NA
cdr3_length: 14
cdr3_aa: CATSDPLRTGELFF

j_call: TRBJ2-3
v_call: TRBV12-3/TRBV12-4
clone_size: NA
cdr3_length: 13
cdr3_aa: CASSRTSGSTQYF

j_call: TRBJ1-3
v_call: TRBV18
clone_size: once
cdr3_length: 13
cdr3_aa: CASSPPAANTIYF

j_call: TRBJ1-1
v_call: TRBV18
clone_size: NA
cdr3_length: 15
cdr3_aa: CASSSQGQMNTEAFF

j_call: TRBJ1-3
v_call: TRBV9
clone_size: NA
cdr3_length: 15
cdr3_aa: CASSVSFYSGNTIYF

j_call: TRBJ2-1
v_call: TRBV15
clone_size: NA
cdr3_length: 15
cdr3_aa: CATSSMTSGNDEQFF

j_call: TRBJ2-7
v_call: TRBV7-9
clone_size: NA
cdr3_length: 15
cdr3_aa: CASSFARREADEQYF

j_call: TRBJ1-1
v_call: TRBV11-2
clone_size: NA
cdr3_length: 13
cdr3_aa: CASSLGPNTEAFF

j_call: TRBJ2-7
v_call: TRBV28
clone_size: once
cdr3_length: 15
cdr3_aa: CASSFGLAGGGEQYF

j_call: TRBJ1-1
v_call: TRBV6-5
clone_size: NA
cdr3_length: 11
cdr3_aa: CASSQTGGAFF

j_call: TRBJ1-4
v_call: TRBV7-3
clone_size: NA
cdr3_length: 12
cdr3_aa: CANPRGVEKLFF

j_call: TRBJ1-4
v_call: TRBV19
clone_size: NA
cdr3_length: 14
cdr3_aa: CASRGILGGEKLFF

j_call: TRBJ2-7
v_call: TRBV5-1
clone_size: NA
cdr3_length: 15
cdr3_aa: CASSRLDRGSYEQYF

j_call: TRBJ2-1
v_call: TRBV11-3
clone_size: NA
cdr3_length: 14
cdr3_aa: CASSSGRSSDEQFF

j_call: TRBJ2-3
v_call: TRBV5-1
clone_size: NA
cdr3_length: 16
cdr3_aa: CASSKGTSGSTDTQYF

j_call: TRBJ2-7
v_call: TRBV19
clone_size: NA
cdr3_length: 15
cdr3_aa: CASMNRDTISNEQYF

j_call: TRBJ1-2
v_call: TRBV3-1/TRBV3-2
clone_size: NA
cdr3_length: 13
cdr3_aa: CASSQHRGTGYTF

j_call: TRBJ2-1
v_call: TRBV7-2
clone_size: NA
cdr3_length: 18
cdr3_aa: CASSVAAPGLAGYNEQFF

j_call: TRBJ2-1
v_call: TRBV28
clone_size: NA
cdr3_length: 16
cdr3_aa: CASSVLGLQSYNEQFF

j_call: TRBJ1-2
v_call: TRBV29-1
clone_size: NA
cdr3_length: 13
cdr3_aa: CSVELGTAYGYTF

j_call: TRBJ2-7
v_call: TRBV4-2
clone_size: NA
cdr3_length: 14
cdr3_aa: CASSQDGGPNEQYF

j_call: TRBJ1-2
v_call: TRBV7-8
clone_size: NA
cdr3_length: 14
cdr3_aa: CASSPSRRSSGNTF

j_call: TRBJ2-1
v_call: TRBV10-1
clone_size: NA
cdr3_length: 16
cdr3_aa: CASSEVREKSYNEQFF

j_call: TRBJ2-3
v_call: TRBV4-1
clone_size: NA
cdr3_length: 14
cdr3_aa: CASSQRFSTDTQYF

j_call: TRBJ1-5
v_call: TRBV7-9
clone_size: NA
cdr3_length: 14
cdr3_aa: CASSFGDSNQPQHF